This T cell receptor beta chain was recovered during a study of human T cells and chemical hapten exposure. Overall study: Slight differences in pooled library volume were the main source of varying TCR yields across samples.

Time point of the sample: pre-sensitization, week 0. Treatment noted: therapeutic diphenylcyclopropenone sensitization with weekly scalp DPC. Only a few counts were recorded for this clonotype. Its antigen is currently unknown. MiXCR, applied by TCRdb to the RACE reads, yields one record per CDR3 protein. The table records 35,000 to 45,000 distinct CDR3 sequences, 9.5% to 15% of them present only once. Study-wide results and caveats: Versus controls, expanded TCRs had significantly more large CDR3 similarity clusters.

V was clipped by 0 bases and J by 3 bases; unmatched bases: 8. CDR1 and CDR2 (germline): MNHEY, SVGEGT. This CDR3 is 17 amino acids long. This chain links TRBV6-2 or TRBV6-3 with TRBJ2-5, with 9 bases lining up with TRBD2. The sequences come from whole blood, collected in connection with sensitization to the hapten diphenylcyclopropenone (DPC). This clonotype was obtained from a woman aged 25 to 39 with alopecia areata. Some clones in this sample may be carry-over from other donors' samples. The CDR3 bases are TGTGCCAGCAGTTACTCGCCGGCGCTAGCGGGGAAAGAGACCCAGTACTTC. This translates into CASSYSPALAGKETQYF.